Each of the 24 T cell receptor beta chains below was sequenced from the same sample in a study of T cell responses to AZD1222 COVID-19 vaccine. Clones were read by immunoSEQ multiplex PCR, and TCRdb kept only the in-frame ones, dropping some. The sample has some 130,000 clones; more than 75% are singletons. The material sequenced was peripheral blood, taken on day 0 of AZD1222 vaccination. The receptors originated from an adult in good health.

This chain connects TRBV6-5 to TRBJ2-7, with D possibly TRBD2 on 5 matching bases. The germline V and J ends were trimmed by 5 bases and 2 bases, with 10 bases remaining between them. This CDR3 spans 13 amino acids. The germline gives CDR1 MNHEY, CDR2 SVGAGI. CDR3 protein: CASSRDLAYEQYF. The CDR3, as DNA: TGTGCCAGCAGTCGGGATCTCGCCTACGAGCAGTACTTC.

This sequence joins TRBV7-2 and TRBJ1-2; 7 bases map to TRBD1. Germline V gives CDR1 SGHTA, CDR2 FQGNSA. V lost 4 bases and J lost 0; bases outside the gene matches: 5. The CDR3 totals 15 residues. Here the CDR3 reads CASSSVTGANYGYTF. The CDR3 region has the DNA TGTGCCAGCAGCTCTGTTACAGGGGCTAACTATGGCTACACCTTC.

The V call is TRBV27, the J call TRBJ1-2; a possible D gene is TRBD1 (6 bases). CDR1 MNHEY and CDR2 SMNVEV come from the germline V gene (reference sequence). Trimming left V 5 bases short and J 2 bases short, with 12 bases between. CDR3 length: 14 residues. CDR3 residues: CASSNWTANYGYTF. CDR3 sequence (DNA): TGTGCCAGCAGTAATTGGACAGCCAACTATGGCTACACCTTC.

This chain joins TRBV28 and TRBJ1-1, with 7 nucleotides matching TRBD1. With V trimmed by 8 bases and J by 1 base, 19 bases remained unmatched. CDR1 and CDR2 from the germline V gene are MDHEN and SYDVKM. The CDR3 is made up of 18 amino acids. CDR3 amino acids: CASGYPTGNVGGNTEAFF. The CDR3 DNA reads TGTGCCAGCGGGTACCCGACAGGGAACGTCGGGGGGAACACTGAAGCTTTCTTT. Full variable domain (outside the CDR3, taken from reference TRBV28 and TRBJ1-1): DVKVTQSSRYLVKRTGEKVFLECVQDMDHENMFWYRQDPGLGLRLIYFSYDVKMKEKGDIPEGYSVSREKKERFSLILESASTNQTSMYLCASGYPTGNVGGNTEAFFGQGTRLTVV.

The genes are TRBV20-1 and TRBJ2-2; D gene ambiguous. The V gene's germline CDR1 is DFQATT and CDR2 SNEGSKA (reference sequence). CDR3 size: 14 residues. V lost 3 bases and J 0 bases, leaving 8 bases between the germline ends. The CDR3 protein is CSASHSSNTGELFF. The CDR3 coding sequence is TGCAGTGCTAGTCACAGTTCGAACACCGGGGAGCTGTTTTTT.

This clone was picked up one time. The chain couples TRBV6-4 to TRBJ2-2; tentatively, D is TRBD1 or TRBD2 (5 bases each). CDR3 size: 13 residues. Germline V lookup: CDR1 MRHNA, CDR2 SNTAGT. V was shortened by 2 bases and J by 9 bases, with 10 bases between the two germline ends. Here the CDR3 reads CASSDLWGRELFF. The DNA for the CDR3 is TGTGCCAGCAGTGACCTTTGGGGACGGGAGCTGTTTTTT.

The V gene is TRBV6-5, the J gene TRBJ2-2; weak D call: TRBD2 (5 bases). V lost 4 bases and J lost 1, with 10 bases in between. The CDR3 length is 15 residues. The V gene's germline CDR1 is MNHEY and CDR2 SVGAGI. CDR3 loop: CASSSTRQNTGELFF. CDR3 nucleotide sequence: TGTGCCAGCAGTTCTACTAGACAGAACACCGGGGAGCTGTTTTTT.

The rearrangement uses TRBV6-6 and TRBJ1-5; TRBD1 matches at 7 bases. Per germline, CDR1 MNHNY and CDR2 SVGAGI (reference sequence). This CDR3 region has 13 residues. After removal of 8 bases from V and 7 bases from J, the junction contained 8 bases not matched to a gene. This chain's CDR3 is CASHDRVYQPQHF. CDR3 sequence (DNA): TGTGCCAGCCATGACAGGGTTTACCAGCCCCAGCATTTT.

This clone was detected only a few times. CDR3 residues: CASSAGTNTEAFF. The CDR3 coding sequence is TGTGCCAGCAGTGCCGGGACGAACACTGAAGCTTTCTTT. The chain joins TRBV5-4 to TRBJ1-1; D perhaps matches TRBD1 (5 bases). Looked up from germline, CDR1 is SGHNT and CDR2 is YYREEE (reference sequence). This CDR3 is built from 13 residues. V was pared by 5 bases and J by 1 base, with 9 bases between.

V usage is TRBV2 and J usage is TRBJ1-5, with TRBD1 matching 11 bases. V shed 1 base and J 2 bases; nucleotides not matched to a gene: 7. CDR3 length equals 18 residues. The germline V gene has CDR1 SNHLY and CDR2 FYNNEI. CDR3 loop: CASSEGTGGLFGNQPQHF. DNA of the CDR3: TGTGCCAGCAGTGAAGGGACAGGGGGCTTATTTGGCAATCAGCCCCAGCATTTT.

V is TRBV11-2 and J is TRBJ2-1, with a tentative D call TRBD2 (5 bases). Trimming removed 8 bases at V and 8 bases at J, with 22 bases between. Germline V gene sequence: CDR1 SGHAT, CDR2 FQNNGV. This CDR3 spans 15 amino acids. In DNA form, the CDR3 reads TGTGCCAGCCGGTCCCCGGCAGGAGGTGTATATGAGCAGTTCTTC. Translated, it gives CASRSPAGGVYEQFF. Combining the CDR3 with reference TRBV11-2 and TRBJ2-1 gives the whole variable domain EAGVAQSPRYKIIEKRQSVAFWCNPISGHATLYWYQQILGQGPKLLIQFQNNGVVDDSQLPKDRFSAERLKGVDSTLKIQPAKLEDSAVYLCASRSPAGGVYEQFFGPGTRLTVL.

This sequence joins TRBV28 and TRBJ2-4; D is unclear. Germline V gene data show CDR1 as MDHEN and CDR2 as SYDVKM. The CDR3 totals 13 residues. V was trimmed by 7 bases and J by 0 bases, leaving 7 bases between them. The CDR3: CASNEVAKNIQYF. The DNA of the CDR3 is TGTGCCAGCAACGAGGTAGCCAAAAACATTCAGTACTTC.

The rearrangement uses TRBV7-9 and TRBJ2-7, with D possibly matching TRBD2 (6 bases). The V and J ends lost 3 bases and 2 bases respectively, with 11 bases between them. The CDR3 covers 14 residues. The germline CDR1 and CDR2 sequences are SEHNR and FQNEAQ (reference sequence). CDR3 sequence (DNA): TGTGCCAGCAGCTTGGCAGGGAGGACCTACGAGCAGTACTTC. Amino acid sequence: CASSLAGRTYEQYF.

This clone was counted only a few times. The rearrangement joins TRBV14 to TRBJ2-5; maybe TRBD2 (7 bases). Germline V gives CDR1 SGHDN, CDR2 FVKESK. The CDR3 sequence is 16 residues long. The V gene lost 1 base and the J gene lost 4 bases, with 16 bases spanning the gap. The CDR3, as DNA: TGTGCCAGCAGCCAAGCAGGGGCGGGGGTGCGAGAGACCCAGTACTTC. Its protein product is CASSQAGAGVRETQYF.

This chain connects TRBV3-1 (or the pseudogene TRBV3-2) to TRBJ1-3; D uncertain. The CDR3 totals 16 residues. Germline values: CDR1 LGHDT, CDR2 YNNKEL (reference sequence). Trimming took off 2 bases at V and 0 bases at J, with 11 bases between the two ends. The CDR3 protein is CASSQNVGSSGNTIYF. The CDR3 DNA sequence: TGTGCCAGCAGCCAAAATGTGGGGTCCTCTGGAAACACCATATATTTT.

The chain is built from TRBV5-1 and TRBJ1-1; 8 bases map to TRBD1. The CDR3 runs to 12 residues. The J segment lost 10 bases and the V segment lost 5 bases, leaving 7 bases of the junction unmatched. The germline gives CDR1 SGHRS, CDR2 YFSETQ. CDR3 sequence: CASRPDRAGAFF. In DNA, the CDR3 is TGCGCCAGCAGGCCGGACAGGGCCGGAGCTTTCTTT.

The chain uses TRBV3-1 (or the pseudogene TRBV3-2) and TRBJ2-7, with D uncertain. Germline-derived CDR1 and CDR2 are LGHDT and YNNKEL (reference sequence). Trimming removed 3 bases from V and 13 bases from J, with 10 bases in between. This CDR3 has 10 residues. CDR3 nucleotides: TGTGCCAGCAGCCAGTATAGAATATACTTC. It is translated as CASSQYRIYF.

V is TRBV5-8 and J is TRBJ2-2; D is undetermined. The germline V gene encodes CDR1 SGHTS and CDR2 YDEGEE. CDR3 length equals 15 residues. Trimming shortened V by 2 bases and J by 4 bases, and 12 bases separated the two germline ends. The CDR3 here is CASSFGRAGTGELFF. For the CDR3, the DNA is TGTGCCAGCAGCTTCGGCCGAGCAGGCACCGGGGAGCTGTTTTTT. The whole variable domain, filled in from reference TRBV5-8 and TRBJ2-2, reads EAGVTQSPTHLIKTRGQQATLRCSPISGHTSVYWYQQALGLGLQFLLWYDEGEERNRGNFPPRFSGRQFPNYSSELNVNALELEDSALYLCASSFGRAGTGELFFGEGSRLTVL.

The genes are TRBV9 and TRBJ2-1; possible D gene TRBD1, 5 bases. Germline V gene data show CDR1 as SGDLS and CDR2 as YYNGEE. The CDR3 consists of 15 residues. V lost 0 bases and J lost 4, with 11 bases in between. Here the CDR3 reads CASSVEIAGYNEQFF. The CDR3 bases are TGTGCCAGCAGCGTAGAAATCGCAGGGTACAATGAGCAGTTCTTC.

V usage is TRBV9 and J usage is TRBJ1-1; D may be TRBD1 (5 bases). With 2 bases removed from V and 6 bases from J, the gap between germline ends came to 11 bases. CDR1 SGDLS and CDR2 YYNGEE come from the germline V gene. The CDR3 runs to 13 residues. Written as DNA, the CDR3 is TGTGCCAGCAGCGTGGGGGAATACTCTGAAGCTTTCTTT. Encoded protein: CASSVGEYSEAFF.

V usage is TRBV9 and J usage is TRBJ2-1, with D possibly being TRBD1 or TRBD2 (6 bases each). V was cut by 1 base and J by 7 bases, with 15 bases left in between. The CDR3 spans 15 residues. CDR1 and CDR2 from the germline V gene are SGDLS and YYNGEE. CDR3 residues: CASSVWGAESNEQFF. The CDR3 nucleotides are TGTGCCAGCAGCGTATGGGGGGCGGAAAGTAATGAGCAGTTCTTC.

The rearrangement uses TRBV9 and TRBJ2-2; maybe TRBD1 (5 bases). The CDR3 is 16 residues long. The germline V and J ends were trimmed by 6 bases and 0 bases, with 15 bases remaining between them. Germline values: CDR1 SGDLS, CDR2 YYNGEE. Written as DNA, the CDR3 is TGTGCCAGCACCATTATGGACACTTCGAACACCGGGGAGCTGTTTTTT. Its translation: CASTIMDTSNTGELFF.

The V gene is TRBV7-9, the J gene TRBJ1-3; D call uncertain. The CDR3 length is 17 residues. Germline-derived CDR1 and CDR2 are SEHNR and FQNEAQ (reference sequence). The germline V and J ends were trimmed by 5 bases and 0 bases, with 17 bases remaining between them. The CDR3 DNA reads TGTGCCAGCAGCCCTGTCGGGTCTGGGGTCTCTGGAAACACCATATATTTT. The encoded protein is CASSPVGSGVSGNTIYF.

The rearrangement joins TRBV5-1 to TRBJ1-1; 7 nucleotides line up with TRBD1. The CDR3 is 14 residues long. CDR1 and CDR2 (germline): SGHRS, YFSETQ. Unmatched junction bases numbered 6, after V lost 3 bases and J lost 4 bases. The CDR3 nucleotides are TGCGCCAGCAGCTGGCAGACAGGGTCCACTGAAGCTTTCTTT. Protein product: CASSWQTGSTEAFF.